These 22 T cell receptor beta chains were all obtained from the same sample, sequenced in a study of shared clonotypes between healthy human individuals. Sequencing was performed with immunoSEQ multiplex PCR; in TCRdb, only in-frame clones are kept and a portion is missing. The sample holds nearly 750,000 clones, 72% seen once. The sequencing sample was made of memory CD4+ T cells sorted from blood. Noted subset: CD45RA-negative fraction. All receptors come from a woman between 25 and 40 years old in good health.

V and J are TRBV7-9 and TRBJ2-5, with a tentative D call TRBD2 (5 bases). CDR3 size: 14 residues. Germline V gene lookup returns CDR1 SEHNR and CDR2 FQNEAQ (reference sequence). Trimming took off 1 base at V and 4 bases at J, with 10 bases between the two ends. CDR3: CASSLGLAPETQYF. As DNA, the CDR3 is TGTGCCAGCAGCTTAGGGCTAGCTCCAGAGACCCAGTACTTC.

This clone showed up just a few times. The V call is TRBV10-3, the J call TRBJ2-1; the D call may be TRBD1 or TRBD2 (8 bases each). The CDR3 runs to 16 residues. CDR1 and CDR2 (germline): ENHRY, SYGVKD. V lost 2 bases to trimming and J lost 8 bases, with 19 bases between them. CDR3 nucleotides: TGTGCCATCAGTGAGCGTCGGGACAGGCGGGGGGATGAGCAGTTCTTC. Its translation is CAISERRDRRGDEQFF.

The chain combines TRBV5-4 with TRBJ1-2; TRBD1 matches 10 bases. CDR3 length equals 14 residues. The V and J ends lost 3 bases and 6 bases, in that order; junction bases with no gene match: 5. The germline V gene has CDR1 SGHNT and CDR2 YYREEE (reference sequence). For the CDR3, the DNA is TGTGCCAGCAGCTATGGGGACAGGGGAAATGGCTACACCTTC. Protein product: CASSYGDRGNGYTF.

CDR3 protein: CASSLTGAGGVDEQYF. CDR3 sequence (DNA): TGTGCCAGCAGCTTAACGGGAGCCGGGGGCGTAGACGAGCAGTACTTC. The V call is TRBV7-3, the J call TRBJ2-7; D assignment may be TRBD1 or TRBD2 (6 bases each). There are 16 residues in the CDR3. V lost 0 bases and J 5 bases, leaving 17 bases between the germline ends. The V gene's germline CDR1 is SGHTA and CDR2 FQGTGA. Filled out from reference TRBV7-3 and TRBJ2-7, the complete variable domain reads GAGVSQTPSNKVTEKGKYVELRCDPISGHTALYWYRQSLGQGPEFLIYFQGTGAADDSGLPNDRFFAVRPEGSVSTLKIQRTERGDSAVYLCASSLTGAGGVDEQYFGPGTRLTVT.

The chain couples TRBV20-1 to TRBJ1-2, with no clear D. The germline CDR1 and CDR2 sequences are DFQATT and SNEGSKA (reference sequence). The CDR3 is 11 amino acids. CDR3 nucleotide sequence: TGCATCTATCTTCATAACTATGGCTACACCTTC. Protein sequence: CIYLHNYGYTF.

This clone appeared a single time. The chain uses TRBV4-1 and TRBJ2-7, with 8 bases lining up with TRBD2. V lost 1 base to trimming and J lost 2 bases; unmatched junction nucleotides: 10. The CDR3 sequence is 17 residues long. CDR1 and CDR2 (germline): MGHRA, YSYEKL. The CDR3 protein is CASSQAVVLADAYEQYF. The CDR3 coding sequence is TGCGCCAGCAGCCAAGCGGTCGTACTAGCGGATGCCTACGAGCAGTACTTC.

This chain uses TRBV18 with TRBJ1-5, with a tentative D call TRBD1 (6 bases). The V and J ends lost 1 base and 0 bases respectively, with 10 bases between them. CDR3 length: 16 amino acids. Germline V gene sequence: CDR1 KGHSH, CDR2 LQKENI. The CDR3 loop reads CASSPQRTASNQPQHF. The DNA for the CDR3 is TGTGCCAGCTCACCACAAAGGACAGCTAGCAATCAGCCCCAGCATTTT.

The chain couples TRBV18 to TRBJ1-1; TRBD1 is a possible D gene (6 bases). The germline CDR1 and CDR2 sequences are KGHSH and LQKENI. V was shortened by 3 bases and J by 4 bases, with 12 bases between the two germline ends. CDR3 length: 14 amino acids. In DNA form, the CDR3 reads TGTGCCAGCTCACCTCGGACAGACCTCACTGAAGCTTTCTTT. Residues: CASSPRTDLTEAFF.

The rearrangement uses TRBV11-2 and TRBJ2-1, with 10 nucleotides matching TRBD2. V lost 1 base and J lost 6; bases outside the gene matches: 6. Germline lookup yields CDR1 SGHAT and CDR2 FQNNGV. This CDR3 has 16 residues. The CDR3 here is CASSLGASGSGNEQFF. The DNA for the CDR3 is TGTGCCAGCAGCTTAGGGGCTAGCGGGAGTGGCAATGAGCAGTTCTTC. The full variable domain, rest sourced from reference TRBV11-2 and TRBJ2-1, is EAGVAQSPRYKIIEKRQSVAFWCNPISGHATLYWYQQILGQGPKLLIQFQNNGVVDDSQLPKDRFSAERLKGVDSTLKIQPAKLEDSAVYLCASSLGASGSGNEQFFGPGTRLTVL.

This clone has at least ten counts. V is TRBV4-1 and J is TRBJ1-3, with 10 nucleotides matching TRBD1. This CDR3 spans 17 amino acids. V lost 4 bases and J lost 2; bases outside the gene matches: 8. CDR1 and CDR2 (germline): MGHRA, YSYEKL. The CDR3 is CASSRNAGTGAGNTIYF. CDR3 bases: TGCGCCAGCAGCCGAAACGCCGGGACAGGGGCTGGAAACACCATATATTTT.

The chain recombines TRBV2 with TRBJ1-4; D not resolved. The CDR3 has 14 amino acids. Germline-derived CDR1 and CDR2 are SNHLY and FYNNEI. The V gene lost 4 bases and the J gene lost 7 bases, with 13 bases spanning the gap. Written as DNA, the CDR3 is TGTGCCAGCAGTGTAACAGAGCGCGGTGAAAAACTGTTTTTT. As protein: CASSVTERGEKLFF.

The chain couples TRBV6-5 to TRBJ1-5; D call uncertain. The germline gives CDR1 MNHEY, CDR2 SVGAGI. Trimming shortened V by 6 bases and J by 3 bases, and 6 bases separated the two germline ends. This CDR3 contains 12 residues. CDR3 loop: CASRAANQPQHF. CDR3 nucleotides: TGTGCCAGCAGGGCCGCCAATCAGCCCCAGCATTTT.

CDR3 loop: CASSSSGSSSYEQYF. The CDR3 DNA sequence: TGCGCCAGCAGCAGTAGCGGGTCTAGCTCCTACGAGCAGTACTTC. This chain joins TRBV5-1 and TRBJ2-7; 7 bases are shared with TRBD2. The V gene's germline CDR1 is SGHRS and CDR2 YFSETQ. The V and J ends lost 4 bases and 0 bases, in that order; junction bases with no gene match: 7. The CDR3 loop spans 15 amino acids.

For this clone: The sample holds other DNA sequences that translate to the same CDR3. The V gene is TRBV2, the J gene TRBJ1-5; tentative D call: TRBD1 (6 bases). Germline values: CDR1 SNHLY, CDR2 FYNNEI. The CDR3 is 14 amino acids. V lost 2 bases, J lost 4 bases, and 9 bases lay in between. Here the CDR3 reads CASSERGGNQPQHF. CDR3 sequence (DNA): TGTGCCAGCAGTGAACGAGGGGGGAATCAGCCCCAGCATTTT.

This chain uses TRBV28 with TRBJ2-3; 7 bases are shared with TRBD1. J was trimmed by 8 bases and V by 7 bases; bases with no gene match: 18. The CDR3 runs 16 residues. Per germline, CDR1 MDHEN and CDR2 SYDVKM. This CDR3 is CASTTHTGVEISTQYF. CDR3 coding DNA: TGTGCCAGCACTACACATACAGGGGTCGAGATTTCTACGCAGTATTTT.

This clone occurred a few times. The rearrangement links TRBV29-1 to TRBJ1-2; the D gene is possibly TRBD1 (5 bases). The CDR3 covers 13 residues. Per the germline V gene, CDR1 is SQVTM and CDR2 is ANQGSEA. V was trimmed by 0 bases and J by 4 bases, leaving 9 bases between them. The CDR3: CSVEDVGGYGYTF. In nucleotides, the CDR3 is TGCAGCGTTGAAGATGTGGGGGGCTATGGCTACACCTTC.

In this sample, this clone turned up many times. V and J are TRBV2 and TRBJ1-5; TRBD1 matches 8 bases. V trimming: 6 bases; J trimming: 7 bases; junction bases outside the gene matches: 5. From germline, CDR1 is SNHLY and CDR2 FYNNEI. The CDR3 extends over 13 amino acids. The CDR3 sequence is CASRLQGEQPQHF. The CDR3 DNA is TGTGCCAGCAGGCTACAGGGGGAACAGCCCCAGCATTTT.

The chain recombines TRBV6-1 with TRBJ2-3; 8 positions match TRBD2. The junction had 8 bases not matched to a gene; V was cut back by 9 bases and J by 3 bases. In germline, CDR1 is MNHNS, CDR2 SASEGT. This CDR3 has 14 residues. The CDR3 coding sequence is TGTGCCAGTTGGGGTAGCGGGACAACAGATACGCAGTATTTT. Translated: CASWGSGTTDTQYF.

V usage is TRBV28 and J usage is TRBJ2-7, with TRBD1 identical over 7 bases. Unmatched junction bases numbered 11, after V lost 6 bases and J lost 3 bases. The CDR3 has 15 residues. CDR1 is MDHEN and CDR2 is SYDVKM in the germline V gene. The CDR3 loop is CASSLTGTVDYEQYF. In nucleotides, the CDR3 is TGTGCCAGCAGCCTCACCGGGACAGTTGACTACGAGCAGTACTTC.

The CDR3 is CASSYGPRKAEQYF. In DNA form, the CDR3 reads TGTGCCAGCAGTTACGGTCCTAGGAAGGCCGAGCAGTACTTC. This chain connects TRBV6-6 to TRBJ2-7; no reliable D call. The germline V and J ends were trimmed by 2 bases and 6 bases, with 14 bases remaining between them. The germline V gene encodes CDR1 MNHNY and CDR2 SVGAGI (reference sequence). This CDR3 has 14 amino acids.

In this sample, this clone turned up a few times. The chain has TRBV11-2 and TRBJ1-3; D not resolved. This CDR3 has 15 amino acids. V gave up 4 bases and J gave up 0 bases, with 10 bases separating them. In germline, CDR1 is SGHAT, CDR2 FQNNGV. The CDR3 spells CASSSVSGSGNTIYF. DNA of the CDR3: TGTGCCAGCAGCTCAGTGAGTGGCTCTGGAAACACCATATATTTT.

The V and J genes are TRBV19 and TRBJ1-3; no definite D call. From germline, CDR1 is LNHDA and CDR2 SQIVND (reference sequence). This CDR3 has 14 residues. Trimming stripped 3 bases from V and 5 bases from J, with 11 bases between. The CDR3 DNA follows: TGTGCCAGTAGTATCGGCGGGTCGAGAAACACCATATATTTT. Amino acids: CASSIGGSRNTIYF.